These 18 T cell receptor beta chains came from one sample sequenced in a study of blood T cell repertoires in COVID-19. Only in-frame clones appear in the TCRdb table, and some are missing; sequencing was by immunoSEQ multiplex PCR. The sample has 150,000 or so clones, roughly nine tenths seen once; the top ten hold roughly 13%. The sequencing sample was made of peripheral blood. The receptors come from a man between 18 and 35 years old with COVID-19, enrolled during active disease.

The chain links TRBV29-1 to TRBJ2-7; TRBD1 agrees at 7 bases. Germline CDR1 reads SQVTM; CDR2 reads ANQGSEA. The length of the CDR3 is 13 residues. V lost 7 bases to trimming and J lost 3 bases; unmatched junction nucleotides: 9. The CDR3 DNA follows: TGCAGCGCCACCACTGGGGACAGCTACGAGCAGTACTTC. Translating it yields CSATTGDSYEQYF.

CDR3 amino acids: CASSLGAYQETQYF. CDR3 coding DNA: TGTGCCAGCAGCTTAGGGGCATACCAAGAGACCCAGTACTTC. The gene calls are TRBV7-2 and TRBJ2-5, with unresolved D. The length of the CDR3 is 14 residues. CDR1 is SGHTA, CDR2 FQGNSA, per germline. V lost 1 base and J lost 0, with 6 bases in between.

This clone came up once. At one end the junction does not follow the germline gene, possibly because of a read error. This chain uses TRBV10-3 with TRBJ2-7; 9 bases are a match to TRBD1. The CDR3 runs 15 residues. CDR1 ENHRY and CDR2 SYGVKD come from the germline V gene. CDR3 bases: TGTGCCATCACCAACCCCGGGACAGGGAAACCAAAAGTTAACTTC. Translating it yields CAITNPGTGKPKVNF.

J is TRBJ1-1 and V is TRBV3-1 (or the pseudogene TRBV3-2), with no clear D. The germline gives CDR1 LGHDT, CDR2 YNNKEL (reference sequence). Trimming left V 10 bases short and J 11 bases short, with 14 bases between. The CDR3 runs to 10 residues. The CDR3 spells CATGSEAAFF. The CDR3 DNA sequence: TGTGCCACCGGTTCGGAGGCGGCTTTCTTT.

The chain is built from TRBV5-6 and TRBJ2-3; D is possibly TRBD2 (5 bases). Germline CDR1 SGHDT, CDR2 YYEEEE. The CDR3 totals 14 residues. The V end was cut by 0 bases, the J end by 6 bases, with 11 bases between. The CDR3 protein is CASSLATGWDTQYF. The CDR3 DNA follows: TGTGCCAGCAGCTTGGCCACGGGGTGGGATACGCAGTATTTT.

This clone was seen once. The rearrangement uses TRBV10-3 and TRBJ2-3; possibly TRBD1 for D (6 bases). CDR3 length equals 15 residues. Trimming cost V 10 bases and J 2 bases, with 19 bases left between them. The germline V gene encodes CDR1 ENHRY and CDR2 SYGVKD. CDR3 DNA: TGTGCCACCAAGTATACAGGGAATCCCACAGATACGCAGTATTTT. Translated: CATKYTGNPTDTQYF.

The rearrangement uses TRBV7-8 and TRBJ2-2; D may be TRBD2 (5 bases). With 4 bases removed from V and 4 bases from J, the gap between germline ends came to 22 bases. CDR3 length equals 18 residues. CDR1 is SGHVS, CDR2 FQNEAQ, per germline. The CDR3 sequence is CASSSHRVRAEGTGELFF. The CDR3 DNA follows: TGTGCCAGCAGCTCTCACCGGGTTAGGGCCGAGGGCACCGGGGAGCTGTTTTTT. Full variable domain (rest looked up from reference TRBV7-8 and TRBJ2-2): GAGVSQSPRYKVAKRGQDVALRCDPISGHVSLFWYQQALGQGPEFLTYFQNEAQLDKSGLPSDRFFAERPEGSVSTLKIQRTQQEDSAVYLCASSSHRVRAEGTGELFFGEGSRLTVL.

The sample holds a few counts of this clone. In DNA, the CDR3 is TGCGCCAGCAGTGAGTCTATGGTAGCGGGAGAAACAGATACGCAGTATTTT. Its translation: CASSESMVAGETDTQYF. This chain joins TRBV10-2 and TRBJ2-3, with 9 bases that match TRBD2. Per the germline V gene, CDR1 is WSHSY and CDR2 is SAAADI. CDR3 size: 17 residues. The J segment lost 3 bases and the V segment lost 0 bases, leaving 7 bases of the junction unmatched.

The chain recombines TRBV7-9 with TRBJ2-6, with TRBD2 as a possible D gene (6 bases). The V end was cut by 8 bases, the J end by 7 bases, with 21 bases between. The CDR3 runs 16 residues. Germline assignment: CDR1 SEHNR and CDR2 FQNEAQ (reference sequence). The CDR3 DNA is TGTGCCAGCGGACCCACCTCGGGGGTAGGAGCCAACGTCCTGACTTTC. It is translated as CASGPTSGVGANVLTF.

The chain employs TRBV19 and TRBJ2-7; TRBD2 agrees at 13 bases. Germline-derived CDR1 and CDR2 are LNHDA and SQIVND (reference sequence). The length of the CDR3 is 15 residues. V gave up 5 bases and J gave up 5 bases; unmatched junction bases: 6. CDR3 loop: CASSVTSGRAHEQYF. The CDR3 DNA follows: TGTGCCAGTAGTGTCACTAGCGGGAGGGCCCACGAGCAGTACTTC.

In regard to this clone: This sample includes further DNA sequences coding for the same CDR3. Here the CDR3 DNA reads TGTGCCAGCAGCGTTGCGGGGAACACCGGGGAGCTGTTTTTT. Translated, it gives CASSVAGNTGELFF. The V call is TRBV9, the J call TRBJ2-2; the D gene is possibly TRBD2 (5 bases). V was shortened by 2 bases and J by 1 base, with 6 bases between the two germline ends. Germline V gene data show CDR1 as SGDLS and CDR2 as YYNGEE. The CDR3 has 14 residues.

This clone was recorded at least ten times. The V call is TRBV6-2 or TRBV6-3, the J call TRBJ2-7; D remains unclear. The CDR3 extends over 15 amino acids. The germline CDR1 and CDR2 sequences are MNHEY and SVGEGT. V shed 0 bases and J shed 3 bases, with 12 bases lying between them. In DNA form, the CDR3 reads TGTGCCAGCAGTTACTCACGAGTTTCTGGCTACGAGCAGTACTTC. The encoded protein is CASSYSRVSGYEQYF.

CDR3 in amino acids: CASSFAGEAVDEQFF. The CDR3 DNA reads as TGCGCCAGCAGCTTCGCGGGAGAGGCGGTGGATGAGCAGTTCTTC. The chain recombines TRBV5-1 with TRBJ2-1, with 7 bases matching TRBD2. Germline CDR1 and CDR2: SGHRS and YFSETQ. Unmatched junction bases numbered 10, after V lost 2 bases and J lost 8 bases. There are 15 residues in the CDR3.

The chain is built from TRBV2 and TRBJ2-7; TRBD1 agrees at 8 bases. This CDR3 contains 14 residues. V shed 5 bases, J shed 3 bases, and the junction held 6 bases outside the gene matches. Germline V gene lookup returns CDR1 SNHLY and CDR2 FYNNEI. CDR3 sequence (DNA): TGTGCCAGCAGTCCCGGGACAGGTGTCTACGAGCAGTACTTC. Protein: CASSPGTGVYEQYF.

This chain's CDR3 is CASTGRGSSQETQYF. The CDR3 nucleotides read TGCGCCAGCACAGGCCGCGGGAGTTCCCAAGAGACCCAGTACTTC. This chain connects TRBV4-1 to TRBJ2-5; TRBD2 matches 7 bases. The CDR3 runs to 15 residues. After removal of 7 bases from V and 1 base from J, the junction contained 9 bases not matched to a gene. Per germline, CDR1 MGHRA and CDR2 YSYEKL.

V is TRBV24-1 and J is TRBJ2-3; 7 nucleotides line up with TRBD1. Trimming cost V 6 bases and J 6 bases; bases outside gene matches: 8. Germline-derived CDR1 and CDR2 are KGHDR and SFDVKD. The length of the CDR3 is 14 residues. This CDR3 reads CATSLRGGQDTQYF. The CDR3 DNA sequence: TGTGCCACCAGTTTGAGAGGGGGCCAGGATACGCAGTATTTT.

This rearrangement joins TRBV10-2 to TRBJ2-1; 8 bases agree with TRBD1. Germline V gene data show CDR1 as WSHSY and CDR2 as SAAADI. CDR3 length equals 14 residues. With 7 bases clipped from V and 8 bases from J, the junction kept 10 bases outside the gene matches. The chain's CDR3 is CASTTGVAIDEQFF. CDR3 nucleotides: TGCGCCAGCACGACAGGGGTGGCAATAGATGAGCAGTTCTTC.

The chain is built from TRBV9 and TRBJ1-1, with no clear D. This CDR3 has 15 residues. Trimming took 0 bases from V and 1 from J, leaving 10 bases between them. The germline CDR1 and CDR2 sequences are SGDLS and YYNGEE. This CDR3 is CASSVGIGRNTEAFF. As DNA, the CDR3 is TGTGCCAGCAGCGTAGGTATAGGGAGGAACACTGAAGCTTTCTTT.